A single sample is the source of the 23 T cell receptor beta chains below, sequenced in a study of response to subunit inactivated influenza vaccine. TCRdb recomputed calls from the RT-PCR reads with MiXCR, one row per CDR3 protein. The table shows about 780,000 distinct CDR3 sequences, with roughly 20% occurring only once. Sequenced here: PBMCs from blood, sampled less than 6 days after vaccination. Receptors were obtained from a man between 50 and 59 years old who received an inactivated influenza vaccine.

The sample holds many counts of this clonotype. The J gene is TRBJ1-5, the V gene TRBV6-1; D is possibly TRBD1 (5 bases). This CDR3 is 14 amino acids long. The germline V gene encodes CDR1 MNHNS and CDR2 SASEGT. Trimming took 6 bases from V and 3 from J, leaving 12 bases between them. The CDR3 DNA reads TGTGCCAGCAGGAGGGACGTCTCCAATCAGCCCCAGCATTTT. Its protein is CASRRDVSNQPQHF.

There are a few counts of this clonotype. This chain connects TRBV5-5 to TRBJ1-1; TRBD1 might be the D (6 bases). Per germline, CDR1 SGHKS and CDR2 YYEKEE (reference sequence). The ends were cut back, 7 bases at V and 1 base at J, with 17 bases in the middle. This CDR3 spans 15 amino acids. The CDR3 DNA reads as TGTGCCAGCGGAGTTACAGGGTTCCGGAACACTGAAGCTTTCTTT. Translation: CASGVTGFRNTEAFF. The full variable domain, in which reference TRBV5-5 and TRBJ1-1 provide the parts outside the CDR3, is DAGVTQSPTHLIKTRGQQVTLRCSPISGHKSVSWYQQVLGQGPQFIFQYYEKEERGRGNFPDRFSARQFPNYSSELNVNALLLGDSALYLCASGVTGFRNTEAFFGQGTRLTVV.

The CDR3 is CASSLYIQDKYNEQFF. The CDR3 DNA reads TGTGCCAGCAGCTTGTATATACAGGATAAATACAATGAGCAGTTCTTC. V gene TRBV7-8 combines with J gene TRBJ2-1, with TRBD1 as a possible D gene (5 bases). Trimming stripped 3 bases from V and 4 bases from J, with 16 bases between. The CDR3 spans 16 residues. Per germline, CDR1 SGHVS and CDR2 FQNEAQ.

CDR3 sequence (DNA): TGTGCCACCGTCTTCGGGAGTTGGTCAGATACGCAGTATTTT. Its protein is CATVFGSWSDTQYF. V gene TRBV6-2 or TRBV6-3 combines with J gene TRBJ2-3, with D possibly TRBD2 on 6 matching bases. The CDR3 is 14 amino acids. Germline V CDR1 and CDR2: MNHEY, SVGEGT. The V gene lost 10 bases and the J gene lost 4 bases, with 18 bases spanning the gap.

The chain has TRBV7-9 and TRBJ2-3, with 11 nucleotides matching TRBD2. The CDR3 covers 16 residues. V gave up 7 bases and J gave up 0 bases; unmatched junction bases: 6. Germline CDR1 SEHNR, CDR2 FQNEAQ (reference sequence). CDR3 coding DNA: TGTGCCAGCACAGGGACTAGCGGCTCTAGCACAGATACGCAGTATTTT. Translated, it gives CASTGTSGSSTDTQYF.

This clonotype has ten or more counts. V and J are TRBV7-8 and TRBJ2-7; 12 nucleotides align to TRBD2. The CDR3 has 17 amino acids. J gave up 0 bases and V 3 bases, and 6 bases lay outside the gene matches. Germline loops: CDR1 SGHVS, CDR2 FQNEAQ. CDR3 in DNA: TGTGCCAGCAGCTTGCCCGCTAGCGGGGGGGCCTCCTACGAGCAGTACTTC. Protein product: CASSLPASGGASYEQYF.

The V gene is TRBV11-3, the J gene TRBJ2-1, with TRBD2 identical over 12 bases. Trimming took 3 bases from V and 7 from J; bases not matched to a gene: 4. From germline, CDR1 is SGHNT and CDR2 YENEEA. This CDR3 region has 15 residues. Written as DNA, the CDR3 is TGTGCCAGCAGCTTGGCTAGCGGGAGGGCTAATGAGCAGTTCTTC. Translated: CASSLASGRANEQFF. Complete variable domain (other parts from reference TRBV11-3 and TRBJ2-1): EAGVVQSPRYKIIEKKQPVAFWCNPISGHNTLYWYLQNLGQGPELLIRYENEEAVDDSQLPKDRFSAERLKGVDSTLKIQPAELGDSAVYLCASSLASGRANEQFFGPGTRLTVL.

CDR3 protein: CASSFGSLVADIYNEQFF. The CDR3 nucleotides read TGTGCCAGCAGTTTCGGAAGTCTAGTCGCGGACATCTACAATGAGCAGTTCTTC. V gene TRBV27 combines with J gene TRBJ2-1; D possibly corresponds to TRBD1 (5 bases). This CDR3 region has 18 residues. Trimming left V 3 bases short and J 3 bases short, with 21 bases between. CDR1 MNHEY and CDR2 SMNVEV come from the germline V gene (reference sequence).

This clonotype was detected a few times. The chain carries TRBV6-2 or TRBV6-3 and TRBJ2-1; TRBD2 matches at 9 bases. Losses at the gene ends were 3 bases for V and 8 bases for J; bases not matched to a gene: 8. Looked up from germline, CDR1 is MNHEY and CDR2 is SVGEGT. The CDR3 spans 15 residues. The CDR3 loop is CASSYRSGGVDEQFF. In DNA, the CDR3 is TGTGCCAGCAGTTATCGTAGCGGGGGCGTCGATGAGCAGTTCTTC.

This clonotype occurred a few times. This rearrangement joins TRBV20-1 to TRBJ2-1; D unresolved. Germline assignment: CDR1 DFQATT and CDR2 SNEGSKA (reference sequence). V was clipped by 1 base and J by 4 bases, with 11 bases between them. The length of the CDR3 is 14 residues. Here the CDR3 reads CSARVPGRYNEQFF. The CDR3 DNA sequence: TGCAGTGCTAGAGTCCCCGGACGGTACAATGAGCAGTTCTTC.

There are a few counts of this clonotype. The chain carries TRBV4-2 and TRBJ2-2; TRBD2 matches 7 bases. The length of the CDR3 is 17 residues. The V and J ends lost 3 bases and 4 bases, in that order; junction bases with no gene match: 11. In germline, CDR1 is LGHNA, CDR2 YNFKEQ. CDR3 coding DNA: TGTGCCAGCAGCCAGGACGATAGCGGGCGGATCACCGGGGAGCTGTTTTTT. Translated, it gives CASSQDDSGRITGELFF.

This clonotype came up a few times. The rearrangement uses TRBV7-6 and TRBJ2-7; 7 bases align to TRBD2. The germline V gene encodes CDR1 SGHVS and CDR2 FNYEAQ. CDR3 length equals 14 residues. The J segment lost 2 bases and the V segment lost 5 bases, leaving 6 bases of the junction unmatched. The CDR3 protein is CASSPFSGAYEQYF. The CDR3 DNA follows: TGTGCCAGCAGCCCCTTCAGCGGGGCCTACGAGCAGTACTTC.

The chain carries TRBV2 and TRBJ2-7; 7 positions match TRBD2. Germline CDR1 is SNHLY and CDR2 is FYNNEI. The CDR3 loop spans 11 amino acids. The ends lost 8 bases at V and 4 bases at J; junction bases unmatched: 2. The CDR3 coding sequence is TGTGCCAGCCAGCGGGGTTACGAGCAGTACTTC. This encodes CASQRGYEQYF.

This clonotype appeared a few times. The rearrangement joins TRBV5-1 to TRBJ2-1; D is possibly TRBD1 (7 bases). This CDR3 is built from 15 residues. The V gene lost 5 bases and the J gene lost 0 bases, with 12 bases spanning the gap. CDR1 SGHRS and CDR2 YFSETQ come from the germline V gene. The CDR3 DNA is TGCGCCAGCAGGAGGCAGGGGGGCTCCTACAATGAGCAGTTCTTC. Protein: CASRRQGGSYNEQFF.

The rearrangement joins TRBV12-3 or TRBV12-4 to TRBJ2-7; 7 bases map to TRBD1. The trim removed 5 bases at V and 3 bases at J, leaving 10 bases unmatched. The length of the CDR3 is 15 residues. Here the CDR3 DNA reads TGTGCCAGCAGTGACCGCCGGACAGGAGTCTACGAGCAGTACTTC. Residues: CASSDRRTGVYEQYF.

This clonotype was counted a few times. This sequence joins TRBV15 and TRBJ2-6; D uncertain. Germline loops: CDR1 LNHNV, CDR2 YYDKDF (reference sequence). The CDR3 covers 16 residues. V lost 2 bases, J lost 0 bases, and 8 bases lay in between. Here the CDR3 reads CATSRTPISGANVLTF. CDR3 nucleotides: TGTGCCACCAGCAGAACCCCAATCTCTGGGGCCAACGTCCTGACTTTC.

In this sample, this clonotype turned up a few times. The V and J genes are TRBV7-2 and TRBJ2-3, with D possibly called TRBD1 or TRBD2 (6 bases each). Germline CDR1 and CDR2: SGHTA and FQGNSA. There are 16 residues in the CDR3. V dropped 5 bases and J dropped 5 bases, with 20 bases sitting between them. This CDR3 reads CASSLSGGAGIDTQYF. The CDR3 nucleotides are TGTGCCAGCAGCCTCAGTGGGGGCGCGGGGATAGATACGCAGTATTTT.

The CDR3 reads CASSLFNNEQFF. DNA for the CDR3: TGTGCCAGCAGTTTATTTAACAATGAGCAGTTCTTC. This chain links TRBV28 with TRBJ2-1; D not resolved. Per germline, CDR1 MDHEN and CDR2 SYDVKM. V lost 1 base to trimming and J lost 5 bases, with 3 bases between them. This CDR3 has 12 residues.

In DNA form, the CDR3 reads TGTGCCAGCAGCGTAGGACCAGCACCCTTCAATCAGCCCCAGCATTTT. Amino acids: CASSVGPAPFNQPQHF. J is TRBJ1-5 and V is TRBV9; D remains ambiguous. The CDR3 has 16 residues. Trimming removed 0 bases from V and 3 bases from J, with 13 bases in between. CDR1 SGDLS and CDR2 YYNGEE come from the germline V gene.

This clonotype was counted between two and nine times. J is TRBJ2-3 and V is TRBV4-3, with TRBD2 identical over 16 bases. Germline-derived CDR1 and CDR2 are LGHNA and YSLEER. V was pared by 4 bases and J by 5 bases, with 6 bases of the junction left unmatched. The CDR3 contains 17 residues. The CDR3 region has the DNA TGCGCCAGCAGCCCGGGACTAGCGGGGGGGCCCGGAGATACGCAGTATTTT. This sequence encodes CASSPGLAGGPGDTQYF.

The rearrangement links TRBV10-2 to TRBJ2-7, with D unclear. V lost 4 bases, J lost 0 bases, and 10 bases lay in between. The CDR3 is made up of 14 amino acids. Germline-derived CDR1 and CDR2 are WSHSY and SAAADI. CDR3 DNA: TGCGCCAGCAGTGGGGCGGATAGCTCCTACGAGCAGTACTTC. Protein product: CASSGADSSYEQYF.

This clonotype has a count of ten or more. The chain has TRBV4-1 and TRBJ2-1, with D possibly called TRBD1 or TRBD2 (6 bases each). This CDR3 contains 17 residues. Per germline, CDR1 MGHRA and CDR2 YSYEKL. The germline V and J ends were trimmed by 4 bases and 0 bases, with 16 bases remaining between them. In DNA form, the CDR3 reads TGCGCCAGCAGCCGACGGGGGCAGGTGAGCTCCTACAATGAGCAGTTCTTC. Its translation: CASSRRGQVSSYNEQFF.

Details on this clonotype: At one boundary the junction diverges from the germline segment, which might be a read error. The CDR3 is CSSSTGDLRTDTQYF. CDR3 nucleotide sequence: TGTTCCAGCAGCACAGGGGATCTGCGGACAGATACGCAGTATTTT. The gene calls are TRBV12-3 or TRBV12-4 and TRBJ2-3; 7 nucleotides agree with TRBD1. CDR3 length equals 15 residues.